This TCR beta chain was obtained from a study of Graves' ophthalmopathy and Graves' hyperthyroidism (dated by TCRdb to the late 2010s). Some background on the complete study: Peripheral blood was collected at initial diagnosis, before any treatment. The study used signatures of the TCR beta repertoire to tell Graves' ophthalmopathy apart from Graves' hyperthyroidism and to predict which patients would progress to ophthalmopathy. In total, over 130 blood samples were TCR-sequenced: around 42 ophthalmopathy, 75 hyperthyroidism and approximately 17 hyperthyroidism-to-ophthalmopathy patients. To explore V-J signatures that separate ophthalmopathy from hyperthyroidism, a discovery set of about 96 patients was enrolled, consisting of more than 40 with ophthalmopathy and around 60 with stable hyperthyroidism. The independent validation cohort included 18 to 20 hyperthyroidism patients plus 17 patients who later progressed from hyperthyroidism to ophthalmopathy. In six hyperthyroidism patients, the T-cell repertoire of thyroid tissue was compared with the T-cell repertoire of blood. Once sampling was done, hyperthyroidism patients were given methimazole at a starting dose of 30 mg daily, while ophthalmopathy patients were given high-dose intravenous methylprednisolone.

The ophthalmopathy patients had moderately to severely active disease, with a Clinical Activity Score of 3 or higher, a NOSPECS grade of 4 or higher, and a disease duration of less than 3 months. Patients were excluded if they had other autoimmune diseases, uncontrolled infections, pregnancy or lactation. Diagnosis relied on clinical symptoms, serum thyroxine, TRAb, thyroid ultrasound and orbital computed tomography. Using Ficoll-Paque density gradient centrifugation, PBMCs were isolated from 9.5 to 10 ml of fresh peripheral blood. Trizol reagent was used to extract the total RNA, and its quality was then checked on an Agilent 2100 Bioanalyzer. Overall results and qualifications from the work: Most expanded thyroid clonotypes with frequency above 0.001 were also detected in blood, suggesting blood repertoires may reflect the thyroid immune response. In cross-validation, the 13-signature model distinguished ophthalmopathy from stable hyperthyroidism with approximately 90% sensitivity and roughly 81% specificity, while in the test set the corresponding values were about 79% and 69%. In validation, the model predicted ophthalmopathy progression with 55% to 71% sensitivity and around 72% specificity; around twelve predicted patients were CT-confirmed with GO in a median of around 6 months. No statistical method was used to predetermine the sample size, and group allocation was not hidden from the investigators.

TCR beta CDR3 regions were amplified from RNA transcripts for repertoire sequencing. The first round of RT-PCR was done with HTBI primers and the Qiagen OneStep RT-PCR kit, and was followed by a second round of multiplex PCR, then size selection and purification. The libraries underwent paired-end sequencing with 100 bp reads on an Illumina HiSeq2000. As for the authors' bioinformatics: Reads were processed with SOAPnuke, discarding reads with adapters, uncalled bases, mean Phred below 15, or no exact constant-primer or identifier match. High-quality paired reads were merged with COPE v1.2.5. Each unique nucleotide sequence was treated as a clonotype, and MiTCR v1.1 was used to align the clonotypes to the IMGT TRB V, D and J references. Only V-J combinations with frequency above 0.0001 were analysed, covering about 99% of repertoires. For each V-J combination, a TCR clonal expansion and chaos score was defined as F50 clonal expansion divided by the chaos observed in the TCRdist matrix. Welch's t-statistics and random forest were used to narrow the features down to 13 V-J combinations, which were then fed into a naive Bayes classifier. The similarity between thyroid and blood repertoires was quantified using the Morisita-Horn index. The raw public reads went through TCRdb reprocessing: fastp at Q25, MiXCR clone calling, in-frame beta chains kept. Rows matching on CDR3 protein sequence are summarized as one entry with the most common DNA and genes. TCRdb, rather than the study authors, made the V and J calls. This sample is represented by some 750,000 distinct CDR3 sequences; roughly 40% of them were singletons. Of the sample, 44% falls within the top ten clones.

The CDR3 length equals 14 residues, ends included. CDR1 and CDR2 (DFQATT, SNEGSKA) derive from the germline V gene (reference sequence). Comment on this clonotype: Its antigen is currently not known. As the CDR3 is not closed by the conserved phenylalanine or tryptophan, this likely results from a read error. The DNA is omitted, as the CDR3 cannot be located on it reliably, and the CDR3 follows TCRdb's listing.

Sequencing was performed on peripheral blood. The receptor was isolated from an adult man with Graves' ophthalmopathy. The chain couples TRBV20-1 to TRBJ1-2; the D call in the table, TRBD1, was not verified against the DNA. The CDR3 is CSALQDSQPSGDTS.